This T cell receptor beta chain was captured by sequencing in a study of cytomegalovirus exposure and HLA in healthy donors. Study results and caveats: Analysis performed later found 16,951 TCR beta sequences associated with HLA alleles at 0.05 false discovery rate.

Researchers ran the PCR with 60 Vbeta and 13 Jbeta primers. Assay: immunoSEQ multiplex PCR; the TCRdb copy retains only in-frame clones and omits some. This sample carries about 200,000 clones, roughly three quarters of them seen once, and the ten largest clones take approximately 0.4%. About this clone: Its antigen remains unidentified.

The CDR3 consists of 13 residues. The J segment lost 0 bases and the V segment lost 9 bases, leaving 4 bases of the junction unmatched. CDR1 is LNHDA, CDR2 SQIVND, per germline (reference sequence). Material for sequencing was PBMCs. This chain joins TRBV19 and TRBJ2-7; 8 bases agree with TRBD1. The receptor's source is a male donor in good health and CMV-seropositive. The CDR3 region has the DNA TGTGCCAGCCTGGACAGGGCCTCCTACGAGCAGTACTTC. This sequence encodes CASLDRASYEQYF.